The 32 T cell receptor beta chains listed next were all sequenced from one sample in a study of OX40 agonist ivuxolimab in advanced cancers. Assay used: immunoSEQ multiplex PCR; TCRdb lists only in-frame clones, some missing. In the table there are some 87,000 clones, 88% of which are singletons. The material sequenced was CD4+ or CD8+ T cells sorted from blood, taken in a trial of the OX40 agonist ivuxolimab. The receptor set was obtained from an adult with an advanced solid tumor such as melanoma, head and neck, liver or kidney cancer.

This clone showed up just a few times. The chain joins TRBV19 to TRBJ2-7, with a weak D call TRBD2 (5 bases). The CDR3 has 12 residues. Germline-derived CDR1 and CDR2 are LNHDA and SQIVND (reference sequence). Trimming pared 6 bases from V and 2 bases from J, leaving 8 bases between. The CDR3 DNA reads TGTGCCAGTAGCGCCGGGACCTACGAGCAGTACTTC. It yields the protein CASSAGTYEQYF.

The rearrangement links TRBV7-2 to TRBJ2-2; 8 positions agree with TRBD1. The junction had 2 bases not matched to a gene; V was cut back by 5 bases and J by 6 bases. Germline CDR1 SGHTA, CDR2 FQGNSA. The CDR3 runs to 13 residues. The CDR3: CASSRTGPGELFF. CDR3 nucleotides: TGTGCCAGCAGCCGGACAGGGCCCGGGGAGCTGTTTTTT.

The chain has TRBV18 and TRBJ2-4, with 9 bases aligning to TRBD2. The CDR3 spans 19 residues. CDR1 is KGHSH and CDR2 is LQKENI in the germline V gene. The V segment lost 2 bases and the J segment 1 base; nucleotides outside the gene matches: 12. This CDR3 is CASSPMASGMLAAKNIQYF. In nucleotides, the CDR3 is TGTGCCAGCTCACCAATGGCTAGCGGGATGTTGGCGGCCAAAAACATTCAGTACTTC.

J is TRBJ1-1 and V is TRBV7-2, with D maybe TRBD1 (5 bases). V gave up 6 bases and J gave up 1 base, with 18 bases separating them. The CDR3 runs to 16 residues. Germline V lookup: CDR1 SGHTA, CDR2 FQGNSA. CDR3 coding DNA: TGTGCCAGCAGGAGAGGCTCGGGACTCCCGAACACTGAAGCTTTCTTT. It is translated as CASRRGSGLPNTEAFF.

The V and J genes are TRBV19 and TRBJ2-1; 13 bases map to TRBD2. In germline, CDR1 is LNHDA, CDR2 SQIVND (reference sequence). After removal of 5 bases from V and 8 bases from J, the junction contained 6 bases not matched to a gene. This CDR3 region has 15 residues. This chain's CDR3 is CASSLGLAGRDEQFF. The DNA of the CDR3 is TGTGCCAGTAGTCTGGGACTAGCGGGACGGGATGAGCAGTTCTTC.

A few counts support this clone. The V and J genes are TRBV7-2 and TRBJ1-1, with 7 bases matching TRBD1. V lost 4 bases, J lost 0 bases, and 5 bases stayed unmatched. CDR3 length: 15 residues. Germline CDR1 reads SGHTA; CDR2 reads FQGNSA. The CDR3: CASSWGDSLNTEAFF. CDR3 in DNA: TGTGCCAGCAGCTGGGGGGACAGCCTGAACACTGAAGCTTTCTTT.

The rearrangement joins TRBV7-2 to TRBJ2-3; the D is unclear. V was trimmed by 0 bases and J by 1 base, leaving 8 bases between them. The CDR3 runs to 15 residues. Germline assignment: CDR1 SGHTA and CDR2 FQGNSA. CDR3 DNA sequence: TGTGCCAGCAGCTTAGCCGGGCTGGGCACAGATACGCAGTATTTT. This gives the protein CASSLAGLGTDTQYF.

The chain links TRBV2 to TRBJ2-1; 14 bases match TRBD2. Germline V lookup: CDR1 SNHLY, CDR2 FYNNEI. Trimming at V came to 4 bases and at J to 8 bases, leaving 1 base not matched to a gene. The CDR3 runs 14 residues. The CDR3 reads CASSGLAGGYEQFF. DNA of the CDR3: TGTGCCAGCAGTGGACTAGCGGGGGGGTATGAGCAGTTCTTC.

This sequence joins TRBV10-3 and TRBJ1-1; 10 nucleotides agree with TRBD1. Germline assignment: CDR1 ENHRY and CDR2 SYGVKD. V was clipped by 6 bases and J by 8 bases; unmatched bases: 0. The CDR3 totals 11 residues. The CDR3 DNA reads TGTGCCATCAGGGGACAGGGGGAAGCTTTCTTT. Its protein is CAIRGQGEAFF.

The table lists this clone with a count of one. V gene TRBV5-6 combines with J gene TRBJ1-5, with 7 bases identical to TRBD1. V was pared by 4 bases and J by 9 bases, with 13 bases of the junction left unmatched. Germline assignment: CDR1 SGHDT and CDR2 YYEEEE. The CDR3 is 15 amino acids. The CDR3 region is CASSLTGDPSMPQHF. The CDR3 DNA reads as TGTGCCAGCAGCCTAACAGGGGACCCTTCTATGCCCCAGCATTTT. Combining the CDR3 with reference TRBV5-6 and TRBJ1-5 gives the whole variable domain DAGVTQSPTHLIKTRGQQVTLRCSPKSGHDTVSWYQQALGQGPQFIFQYYEEEERQRGNFPDRFSGHQFPNYSSELNVNALLLGDSALYLCASSLTGDPSMPQHFGDGTRLSIL.

This clone has only a few counts. V usage is TRBV18 and J usage is TRBJ1-6; D gene unclear. CDR3 length: 11 residues. V dropped 7 bases and J dropped 9 bases, with 7 bases sitting between them. Germline V gives CDR1 KGHSH, CDR2 LQKENI. In DNA form, the CDR3 reads TGTGCCAGCTTCTTGACTTCACCCCTCCACTTT. Protein sequence: CASFLTSPLHF.

V and J are TRBV28 and TRBJ2-7, with D unclear. Germline assignment: CDR1 MDHEN and CDR2 SYDVKM. This CDR3 is built from 14 residues. Trimming took off 5 bases at V and 3 bases at J, with 14 bases between the two ends. Here the CDR3 reads CASSQTRTSYEQYF. CDR3 coding DNA: TGTGCCAGCAGTCAAACCCGGACGAGCTACGAGCAGTACTTC.

This sequence joins TRBV6-6 and TRBJ1-1; 8 nucleotides match TRBD1. The CDR3 length is 12 residues. V dropped 5 bases and J dropped 10; count of bases not matched to a gene: 6. Germline CDR1 is MNHNY and CDR2 is SVGAGI (reference sequence). CDR3 in DNA: TGTGCCAGCAGTCCGCAGGGGGCGGGAGCTTTCTTT. Amino acids: CASSPQGAGAFF.

The chain joins TRBV15 to TRBJ2-7; TRBD2 matches 7 bases. The CDR3 covers 15 residues. Germline V lookup: CDR1 LNHNV, CDR2 YYDKDF (reference sequence). Trimming cost V 6 bases and J 0 bases; bases outside gene matches: 8. CDR3 bases: TGTGCCACCAGTACCCAAAGCGGGACCTCCTACGAGCAGTACTTC. Amino acids: CATSTQSGTSYEQYF. Full variable domain (outside the CDR3, taken from reference TRBV15 and TRBJ2-7): DAMVIQNPRYQVTQFGKPVTLSCSQTLNHNVMYWYQQKSSQAPKLLFHYYDKDFNNEADTPDNFQSRRPNTSFCFLDIRSPGLGDTAMYLCATSTQSGTSYEQYFGPGTRLTVT.

This chain joins TRBV6-5 and TRBJ2-3, with D perhaps matching TRBD2 (6 bases). V was trimmed by 8 bases and J by 0 bases, leaving 9 bases between them. There are 13 residues in the CDR3. CDR1 is MNHEY and CDR2 is SVGAGI in the germline V gene. In nucleotides, the CDR3 is TGTGCCAGCGCGGGATTTAGCACAGATACGCAGTATTTT. Protein sequence: CASAGFSTDTQYF.

The chain employs TRBV7-2 and TRBJ1-2, with TRBD1 identical over 7 bases. The CDR3 contains 16 residues. V gave up 4 bases and J gave up 1 base; unmatched junction bases: 9. Germline V gene data show CDR1 as SGHTA and CDR2 as FQGNSA. In DNA, the CDR3 is TGTGCCAGCAGCTCCAGTGGGGGACAGATTAACTATGGCTACACCTTC. Translating gives CASSSSGGQINYGYTF.

Points on this clone: At one end the junction does not follow the germline gene, possibly because of a read error. The J gene is TRBJ1-1, the V gene TRBV6-1; perhaps TRBD1 as D (6 bases). The germline V gene has CDR1 MNHNS and CDR2 SASEGT. The CDR3 has 13 amino acids. The CDR3 DNA reads as TGTGCCAGCGGTGAACAGGGTAGCACTGAAGCTTTCTTT. Its translation is CASGEQGSTEAFF.

This clone showed up just once. The chain carries TRBV19 and TRBJ1-1, with TRBD1 as a possible D gene (5 bases). Deletions cut 0 bases from V and 8 bases from J, with 7 bases between. The CDR3 consists of 12 residues. Germline CDR1 reads LNHDA; CDR2 reads SQIVND (reference sequence). Written as DNA, the CDR3 is TGTGCCAGTAGTATAGAGTCAGGGGAAGCTTTCTTT. Translation gives CASSIESGEAFF. The whole variable domain, filled in from reference TRBV19 and TRBJ1-1, reads DGGITQSPKYLFRKEGQNVTLSCEQNLNHDAMYWYRQDPGQGLRLIYYSQIVNDFQKGDIAEGYSVSREKKESFPLTVTSAQKNPTAFYLCASSIESGEAFFGQGTRLTVV.

The J gene is TRBJ2-5, the V gene TRBV4-2, with 8 bases lining up with TRBD2. Germline V gene sequence: CDR1 LGHNA, CDR2 YNFKEQ. The CDR3 runs 16 residues. V lost 1 base to trimming and J lost 0 bases; unmatched junction nucleotides: 4. The CDR3 DNA is TGTGCCAGCAGCCAAGCACTAGCGGACGACCAAGAGACCCAGTACTTC. Amino acid sequence: CASSQALADDQETQYF.

The J gene is TRBJ2-1, the V gene TRBV11-2; 7 nucleotides match TRBD2. Germline V gene sequence: CDR1 SGHAT, CDR2 FQNNGV. The trim removed 2 bases at V and 6 bases at J, leaving 1 base unmatched. The CDR3 is made up of 13 amino acids. As DNA, the CDR3 is TGTGCCAGCAGCTTAATAGCGGGCAATGAGCAGTTCTTC. This translates into CASSLIAGNEQFF.

The chain employs TRBV29-1 and TRBJ2-1, with 9 bases fitting TRBD2. Germline V gene sequence: CDR1 SQVTM, CDR2 ANQGSEA. The CDR3 length is 18 residues. The trim removed 8 bases at V and 0 bases at J, leaving 17 bases unmatched. CDR3 amino acids: CSLNTATSGPSSYNEQFF. Here the CDR3 DNA reads TGCAGCTTAAATACTGCGACTAGCGGCCCCAGCTCCTACAATGAGCAGTTCTTC.

This chain connects TRBV5-6 to TRBJ1-1; D not resolved. Germline V gene sequence: CDR1 SGHDT, CDR2 YYEEEE. V was clipped by 0 bases and J by 0 bases, with 9 bases between them. The CDR3 length is 15 residues. The CDR3 DNA follows: TGTGCCAGCAGCTTGGTTGGGATAATGAACACTGAAGCTTTCTTT. This translates into CASSLVGIMNTEAFF.

This chain links TRBV7-9 with TRBJ2-7; D uncertain. Germline V gives CDR1 SEHNR, CDR2 FQNEAQ (reference sequence). This CDR3 is built from 15 residues. Trimming left V 0 bases short and J 0 bases short, with 9 bases between. CDR3 sequence reads: CASSLAHGLSYEQYF. The CDR3 DNA follows: TGTGCCAGCAGCTTAGCGCACGGCCTCTCCTACGAGCAGTACTTC.

The chain has TRBV5-6 and TRBJ2-7; 8 bases map to TRBD1. CDR3 length: 15 residues. Trimming at V came to 4 bases and at J to 3 bases, leaving 9 bases not matched to a gene. The V gene's germline CDR1 is SGHDT and CDR2 YYEEEE. CDR3 nucleotides: TGTGCCAGCAGCGCATACAGGGGGATCTTCTACGAGCAGTACTTC. Encoded protein: CASSAYRGIFYEQYF.

This chain uses TRBV5-1 with TRBJ2-1; 8 nucleotides line up with TRBD1. This CDR3 has 16 residues. Per germline, CDR1 SGHRS and CDR2 YFSETQ. Losses at the gene ends were 2 bases for V and 7 bases for J; bases not matched to a gene: 11. The CDR3 coding sequence is TGCGCCAGCAGCTTAACTGTTGGACAGGGTCGGAATGAGCAGTTCTTC. This translates into CASSLTVGQGRNEQFF.

The chain uses TRBV5-1 and TRBJ1-3; TRBD1 aligns across 8 bases. Germline V gene data show CDR1 as SGHRS and CDR2 as YFSETQ. This CDR3 has 16 amino acids. The V and J ends lost 1 base and 2 bases, in that order; junction bases with no gene match: 5. Here the CDR3 DNA reads TGCGCCAGCAGCTTGATTCAGGGGGCGGCTGGAAACACCATATATTTT. It yields the protein CASSLIQGAAGNTIYF.

The chain employs TRBV5-6 and TRBJ1-2, with 9 bases matching TRBD1. CDR1 and CDR2 (germline): SGHDT, YYEEEE. With V trimmed by 5 bases and J by 4 bases, 6 bases remained unmatched. The CDR3 consists of 14 residues. The chain's CDR3 is CASRGDRVPYGYTF. The CDR3 coding sequence is TGTGCCAGCAGGGGGGACAGGGTCCCCTATGGCTACACCTTC.

A single count supports this clone. This same CDR3 is encoded by further DNA sequences in the sample. The chain carries TRBV4-1 and TRBJ1-1; TRBD1 is a possible D gene (5 bases). This CDR3 has 14 residues. Germline assignment: CDR1 MGHRA and CDR2 YSYEKL. V gave up 2 bases and J gave up 0 bases, with 7 bases separating them. The CDR3 is CASSQTGVNTEAFF. CDR3 in DNA: TGCGCCAGCAGCCAAACGGGGGTGAACACTGAAGCTTTCTTT.

This clone appeared a few times. This chain joins TRBV7-3 and TRBJ2-1; tentatively, D is TRBD1 or TRBD2 (5 bases each). The length of the CDR3 is 15 residues. Trimming left V 2 bases short and J 5 bases short, with 13 bases between. Per germline, CDR1 SGHTA and CDR2 FQGTGA. The DNA of the CDR3 is TGTGCCAGCAGCTTATCGGGACCTAATAACAATGAGCAGTTCTTC. As protein: CASSLSGPNNNEQFF.

This chain uses TRBV6-5 with TRBJ1-1, with D possibly TRBD1 on 5 matching bases. CDR3 size: 11 residues. V dropped 11 bases and J dropped 5 bases, with 12 bases sitting between them. Germline CDR1 MNHEY, CDR2 SVGAGI. CDR3 DNA: TGTGCCGTCGGAAGGGGTACTGAAGCTTTCTTT. Protein: CAVGRGTEAFF.

V is TRBV2 and J is TRBJ1-5; 8 nucleotides match TRBD1. This CDR3 is built from 14 residues. Trimming cost V 7 bases and J 9 bases; bases outside gene matches: 11. Per the germline V gene, CDR1 is SNHLY and CDR2 is FYNNEI. The CDR3 here is CASTLTGAKGPQHF. DNA for the CDR3: TGTGCCAGCACGTTGACAGGGGCCAAGGGGCCCCAGCATTTT.

The rearrangement links TRBV19 to TRBJ1-5; the D gene is possibly TRBD1 (6 bases). The CDR3 extends over 15 amino acids. CDR1 and CDR2 from the germline V gene are LNHDA and SQIVND (reference sequence). The V end lost 7 bases, the J end lost 0 bases, and 13 bases lay between the germline ends. CDR3 nucleotide sequence: TGTGCCAGTAAGGGATGGACAGCTAGCAATCAGCCCCAGCATTTT. Its translation: CASKGWTASNQPQHF.